A selection of T cell receptor beta chains follows, all from one sample in a study of CD8+CD57+ T cells in acquired aplastic anemia. A single record per CDR3 protein comes from TCRdb applying MiXCR to the reads. Of about 150,000 distinct CDR3 sequences listed, roughly 49% are singletons. Input material: sorted CD4+, CD8+, or CD8+CD57+ T cells (not recorded which) from PBMCs. The receptor source for this set is a human donor with aplastic anemia. Each CDR3 is given with its conserved first and last residue. A D gene is named only where the DNA matches it firmly. Some rows mark clone size as missing; the rest say once, few, many or name a class of expanded clone.

CSVEERQGSSYEQYF	TGCAGCGTTGAAGAAAGGCAGGGTAGCTCCTACGAGCAGTACTTC	.	.	TRBV29-1	TRBJ2-7
CATRGSEAYNEQFF	TGTGCCACCAGGGGCAGTGAAGCCTACAATGAGCAGTTTTTC	.	.	TRBV15	TRBJ2-1
CASSPRGVGEDGEQYF	TGTGCCAGCAGCCCGAGGGGCGTCGGGGAGGATGGCGAGCAGTACTTC	many	.	TRBV3-1	TRBJ2-7
CAISESGINSPLHF	TGTGCCATCAGTGAGTCAGGGATAAATTCACCCCTCCACTTT	.	.	TRBV10-3	TRBJ1-6
CAISESTAYGYTF	TGTGCCATCAGTGAGTCGACAGCATATGGCTACACCTTC	.	.	TRBV10-3	TRBJ1-2
CASSIGTGRFNEQYF	TGTGCCAGTAGTATCGGAACAGGGCGATTTAACGAGCAGTACTTC	.	.	TRBV19	TRBJ2-7
CATSREKGSGANVLTF	TGTGCCACCAGCAGAGAGAAAGGCTCTGGGGCCAACGTCCTGACTTTC	many	.	TRBV15	TRBJ2-6
CASSAGQGDIQYF	TGTGCCAGCAGTGCCGGACAGGGAGACATTCAGTACTTC	.	TRBD1	TRBV25-1	TRBJ2-4
CASSVRDSYNQPQHF	TGTGCCAGCAGTGTCCGGGACAGCTATAATCAGCCCCAGCATTTT	many	TRBD1	TRBV2	TRBJ1-5
CASSPGGQGETQYF	TGTGCCAGCAGCCCGGGGGGACAGGGGGAGACCCAGTACTTC	.	TRBD1	TRBV5-6	TRBJ2-5
CASSPRQGVNEELFF	TGTGCCAGCAGCCCCCGACAGGGGGTTAATGAAGAACTGTTTTTT	.	TRBD1	TRBV7-6	TRBJ1-4
CASSKTGRLDTEAFF	TGTGCCAGCAGCAAAACAGGGAGGTTGGACACTGAAGCTTTCTTT	many	.	TRBV5-4	TRBJ1-1
CASSIFFGRGPNRDEQFF	TGTGCCAGCAGCATTTTTTTTGGCCGGGGGCCGAATCGAGATGAGCAGTTCTTC	many	.	TRBV11-2	TRBJ2-1
CASSRPGAISYEQYF	TGTGCCAGCAGCAGACCAGGCGCCATTTCCTACGAGCAGTACTTC	once	.	TRBV7-2	TRBJ2-7
CASRGIGIDTQYF	TGTGCCAGCAGGGGGATCGGAATAGATACGCAGTATTTT	.	.	TRBV2	TRBJ2-3
CASSQPRLAGVLDTQYF	TGTGCCAGCAGCCAGCCCCGACTAGCTGGTGTCTTAGATACGCAGTATTTT	few	TRBD2	TRBV3-1	TRBJ2-3
CASSLSGGAETQYF	TGTGCCAGCAGCTTATCGGGGGGCGCGGAGACCCAGTACTTC	many	.	TRBV7-3	TRBJ2-5
CSAYPGTEAFF	TGCAGTGCTTATCCAGGGACTGAAGCTTTCTTT	.	.	TRBV20-1	TRBJ1-1